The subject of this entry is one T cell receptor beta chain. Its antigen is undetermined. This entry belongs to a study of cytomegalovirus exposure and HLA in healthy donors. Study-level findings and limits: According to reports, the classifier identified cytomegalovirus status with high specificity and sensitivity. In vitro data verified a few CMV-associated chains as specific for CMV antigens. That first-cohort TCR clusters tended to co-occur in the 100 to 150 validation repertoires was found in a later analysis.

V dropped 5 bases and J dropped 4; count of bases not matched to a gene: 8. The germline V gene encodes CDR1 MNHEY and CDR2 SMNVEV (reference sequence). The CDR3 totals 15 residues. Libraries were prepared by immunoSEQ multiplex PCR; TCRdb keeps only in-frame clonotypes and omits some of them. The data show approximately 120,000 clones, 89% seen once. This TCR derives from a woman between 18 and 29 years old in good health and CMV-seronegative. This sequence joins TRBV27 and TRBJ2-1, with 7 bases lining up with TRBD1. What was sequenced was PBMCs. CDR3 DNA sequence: TGTGCCAGCAGTCAACAGGGGAACCCTTACAATGAGCAGTTCTTC. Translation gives CASSQQGNPYNEQFF.